What follows are 8 T cell receptor beta chains derived from one specimen sequenced in a study of T cell repertoires in cytomegalovirus infection. Antigens for these TCRs are unknown. TCRdb re-derived calls from the reads in MiXCR, one entry per CDR3 protein. The sample holds about a million distinct CDR3 sequences, 25% to 40% seen once. The sequencing used cultured CD8+ T cells from PBMCs, collected from culture after CMV antigen stimulation. The receptors originated from a human donor in good health (CMV status not recorded). Some clones in this sample may be carry-over from other donors' samples.

Comments on this clonotype: The junction does not match germline at one end; this may be a read error. The chain has TRBV6-2 or TRBV6-3 and TRBJ2-1; the D is unclear. Looked up from germline, CDR1 is MNHEY and CDR2 is SVGEGT. The CDR3 extends over 14 amino acids. CDR3 region: CANSYPIYYNEQFF. The CDR3 DNA reads TGTGCCAACAGTTACCCGATATATTACAATGAGCAGTTCTTC.

This clonotype has only a few counts. This chain connects TRBV24-1 to TRBJ2-5; TRBD2 might be the D (6 bases). Per the germline V gene, CDR1 is KGHDR and CDR2 is SFDVKD. This CDR3 contains 15 residues. Between the trimmed V and J ends, which lost 1 base and 4 bases, there was a span of 12 bases. For the CDR3, the DNA is TGTGCCACCAGTGATTTTGCGGGAACTGGAGAGACCCAGTACTTC. As protein: CATSDFAGTGETQYF.

The chain employs TRBV6-6 and TRBJ2-2; a possible D gene is TRBD1 (6 bases). The germline V gene has CDR1 MNHNY and CDR2 SVGAGI (reference sequence). V gave up 6 bases and J gave up 1 base, with 12 bases separating them. The CDR3 contains 15 residues. CDR3 DNA sequence: TGTGCCAGCAGCACCAGGGACAAGAACACCGGGGAGCTGTTTTTT. This gives the protein CASSTRDKNTGELFF.

This clonotype was seen more than once but under ten times. The chain couples TRBV4-3 to TRBJ2-5; TRBD1 matches 7 bases. Germline CDR1 LGHNA, CDR2 YSLEER. The CDR3 has 16 amino acids. With V trimmed by 3 bases and J by 1 base, 8 bases remained unmatched. CDR3 residues: CASSQAQGVPQETQYF. In DNA form, the CDR3 reads TGCGCCAGCAGCCAGGCCCAGGGGGTCCCCCAAGAGACCCAGTACTTC.

The chain uses TRBV6-5 and TRBJ2-2; tentative D call: TRBD1 (5 bases). CDR1 and CDR2 (germline): MNHEY, SVGAGI. The V and J ends lost 3 bases and 5 bases respectively, with 22 bases between them. There are 18 residues in the CDR3. CDR3 sequence (DNA): TGTGCCAGCAGTTATTCATCCCCAGGGCTGTTCGATACCGGGGAGCTGTTTTTT. Translating it yields CASSYSSPGLFDTGELFF.

The V gene is TRBV7-3, the J gene TRBJ1-4; 8 bases line up with TRBD1. In germline, CDR1 is SGHTA, CDR2 FQGTGA. The CDR3 loop spans 15 amino acids. With 5 bases clipped from V and 4 bases from J, the junction kept 6 bases outside the gene matches. The CDR3 DNA sequence: TGTGCCAGCAGCCATGGGACAGGCGATAATGAAAAACTGTTTTTT. This sequence encodes CASSHGTGDNEKLFF. Filled out from reference TRBV7-3 and TRBJ1-4, the complete variable domain reads GAGVSQTPSNKVTEKGKYVELRCDPISGHTALYWYRQSLGQGPEFLIYFQGTGAADDSGLPNDRFFAVRPEGSVSTLKIQRTERGDSAVYLCASSHGTGDNEKLFFGSGTQLSVL.

The V call is TRBV6-6, the J call TRBJ1-2, with TRBD1 as a possible D gene (6 bases). V lost 0 bases and J lost 4, with 12 bases in between. The CDR3 runs to 15 residues. CDR1 is MNHNY, CDR2 SVGAGI, per germline (reference sequence). CDR3 DNA: TGTGCCAGCAGTTACTCGAAAACAGGGCCCTATGGCTACACCTTC. Encoded protein: CASSYSKTGPYGYTF.

The chain links TRBV11-3 to TRBJ1-2, with no clear D. Between the trimmed V and J ends, which lost 4 bases and 3 bases, there was a span of 15 bases. The germline CDR1 and CDR2 sequences are SGHNT and YENEEA. CDR3 length: 15 residues. The CDR3 DNA reads TGTGCCAGCAGCTCACCTAGGGCCCCAGACTATGGCTACACCTTC. The encoded protein is CASSSPRAPDYGYTF.